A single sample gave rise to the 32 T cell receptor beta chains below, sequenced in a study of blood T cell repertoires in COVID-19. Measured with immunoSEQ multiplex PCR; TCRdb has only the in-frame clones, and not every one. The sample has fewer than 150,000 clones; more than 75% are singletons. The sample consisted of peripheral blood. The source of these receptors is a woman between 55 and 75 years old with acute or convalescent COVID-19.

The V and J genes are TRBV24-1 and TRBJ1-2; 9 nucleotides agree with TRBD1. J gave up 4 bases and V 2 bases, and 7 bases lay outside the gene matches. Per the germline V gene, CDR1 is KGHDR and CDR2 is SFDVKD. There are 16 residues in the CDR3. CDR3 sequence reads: CATSDSTGTGFYGYTF. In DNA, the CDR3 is TGTGCCACCAGTGATTCTACCGGGACAGGGTTCTATGGCTACACCTTC.

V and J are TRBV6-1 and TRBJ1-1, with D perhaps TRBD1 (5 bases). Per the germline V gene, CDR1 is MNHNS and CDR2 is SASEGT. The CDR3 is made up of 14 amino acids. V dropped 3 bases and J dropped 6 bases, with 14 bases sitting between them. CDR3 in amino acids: CASSEKGGGAEAFF. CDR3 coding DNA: TGTGCCAGCAGTGAGAAGGGCGGGGGTGCTGAAGCTTTCTTT.

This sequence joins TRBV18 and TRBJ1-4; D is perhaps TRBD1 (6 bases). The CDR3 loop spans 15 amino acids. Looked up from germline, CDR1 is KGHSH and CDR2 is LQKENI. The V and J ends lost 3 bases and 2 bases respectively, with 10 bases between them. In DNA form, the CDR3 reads TGTGCCAGCTCACCGCAGGGGACGACTAATGAAAAACTGTTTTTT. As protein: CASSPQGTTNEKLFF.

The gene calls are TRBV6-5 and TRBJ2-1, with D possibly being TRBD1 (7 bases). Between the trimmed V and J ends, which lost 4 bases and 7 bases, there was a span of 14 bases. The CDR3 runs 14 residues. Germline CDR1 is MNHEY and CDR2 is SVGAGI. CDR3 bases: TGTGCCAGCAGTTGGAGGGACAGTCGAAATGAGCAGTTCTTC. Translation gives CASSWRDSRNEQFF.

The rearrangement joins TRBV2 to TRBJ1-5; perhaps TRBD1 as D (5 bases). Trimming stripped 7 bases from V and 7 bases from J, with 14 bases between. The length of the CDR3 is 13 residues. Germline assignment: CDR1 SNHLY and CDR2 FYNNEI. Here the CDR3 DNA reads TGTGCCAGCATGGGGGGAGATAGGCAGCCCCAGCATTTT. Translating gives CASMGGDRQPQHF.

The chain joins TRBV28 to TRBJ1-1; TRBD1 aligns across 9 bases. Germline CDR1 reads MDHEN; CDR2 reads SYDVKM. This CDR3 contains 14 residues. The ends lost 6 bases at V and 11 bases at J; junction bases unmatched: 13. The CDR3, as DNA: TGTGCCAGCAGCCTCCTCGGGATGACAGGGGGTGCTTTCTTT. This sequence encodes CASSLLGMTGGAFF.

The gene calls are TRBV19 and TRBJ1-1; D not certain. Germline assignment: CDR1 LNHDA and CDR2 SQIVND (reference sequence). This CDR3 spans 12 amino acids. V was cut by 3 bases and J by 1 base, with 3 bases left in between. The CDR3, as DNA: TGTGCCAGTAGTATTAAGAACACTGAAGCTTTCTTT. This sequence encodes CASSIKNTEAFF.

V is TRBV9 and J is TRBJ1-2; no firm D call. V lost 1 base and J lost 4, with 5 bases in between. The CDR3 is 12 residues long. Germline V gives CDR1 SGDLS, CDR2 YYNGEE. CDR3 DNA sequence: TGTGCCAGCAGCGTAATCGGCTATGGCTACACCTTC. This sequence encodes CASSVIGYGYTF. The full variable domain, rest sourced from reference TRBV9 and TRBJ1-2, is DSGVTQTPKHLITATGQRVTLRCSPRSGDLSVYWYQQSLDQGLQFLIQYYNGEERAKGNILERFSAQQFPDLHSELNLSSLELGDSALYFCASSVIGYGYTFGSGTRLTVV.

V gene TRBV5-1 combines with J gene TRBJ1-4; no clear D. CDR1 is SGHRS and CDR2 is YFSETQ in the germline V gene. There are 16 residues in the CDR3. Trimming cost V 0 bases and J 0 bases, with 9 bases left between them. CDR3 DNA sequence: TGCGCCAGCAGCTTGGTGTCGGTTGCAACTAATGAAAAACTGTTTTTT. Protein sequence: CASSLVSVATNEKLFF. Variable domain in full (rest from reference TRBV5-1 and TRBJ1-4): KAGVTQTPRYLIKTRGQQVTLSCSPISGHRSVSWYQQTPGQGLQFLFEYFSETQRNKGNFPGRFSGRQFSNSRSEMNVSTLELGDSALYLCASSLVSVATNEKLFFGSGTQLSVL.

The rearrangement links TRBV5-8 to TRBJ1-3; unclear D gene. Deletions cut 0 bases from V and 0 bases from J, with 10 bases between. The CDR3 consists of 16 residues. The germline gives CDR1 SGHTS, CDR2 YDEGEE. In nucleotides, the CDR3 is TGTGCCAGCAGCTTGGGATTTCGGGGCTCTGGAAACACCATATATTTT. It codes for CASSLGFRGSGNTIYF.

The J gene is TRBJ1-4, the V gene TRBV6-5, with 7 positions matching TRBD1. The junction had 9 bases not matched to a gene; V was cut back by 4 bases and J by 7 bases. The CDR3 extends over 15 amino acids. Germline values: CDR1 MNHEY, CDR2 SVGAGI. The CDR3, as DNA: TGTGCCAGCAGTTCTTCAGGGGGGTCAGGTGAAAAACTGTTTTTT. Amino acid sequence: CASSSSGGSGEKLFF.

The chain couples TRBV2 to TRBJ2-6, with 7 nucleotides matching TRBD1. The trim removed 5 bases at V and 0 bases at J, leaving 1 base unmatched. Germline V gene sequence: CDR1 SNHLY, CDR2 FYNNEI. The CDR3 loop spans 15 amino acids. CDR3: CASSRDSSGANVLTF. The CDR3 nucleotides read TGTGCCAGCAGTAGGGACAGCTCTGGGGCCAACGTCCTGACTTTC.

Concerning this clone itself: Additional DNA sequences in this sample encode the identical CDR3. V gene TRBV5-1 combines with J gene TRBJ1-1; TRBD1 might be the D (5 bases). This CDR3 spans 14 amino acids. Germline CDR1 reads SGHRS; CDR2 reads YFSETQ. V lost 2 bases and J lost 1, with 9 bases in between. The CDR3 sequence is CASSFGGRNTEAFF. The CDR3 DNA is TGCGCCAGCAGCTTCGGGGGTCGGAACACTGAAGCTTTCTTT.

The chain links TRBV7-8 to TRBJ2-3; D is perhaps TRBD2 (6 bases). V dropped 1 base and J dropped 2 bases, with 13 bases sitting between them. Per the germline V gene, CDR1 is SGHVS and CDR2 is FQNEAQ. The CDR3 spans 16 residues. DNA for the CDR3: TGTGCCAGCAGCTTAGGGGCGGGATCCTACACAGATACGCAGTATTTT. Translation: CASSLGAGSYTDTQYF.

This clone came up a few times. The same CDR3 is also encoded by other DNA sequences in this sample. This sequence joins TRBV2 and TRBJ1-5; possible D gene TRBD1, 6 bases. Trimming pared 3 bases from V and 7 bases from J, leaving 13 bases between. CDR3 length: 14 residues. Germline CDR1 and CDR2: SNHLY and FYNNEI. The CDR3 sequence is CASSDRGVGQPQHF. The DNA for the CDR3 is TGTGCCAGCAGTGACAGGGGTGTGGGGCAGCCCCAGCATTTT. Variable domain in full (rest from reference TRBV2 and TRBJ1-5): EPEVTQTPSHQVTQMGQEVILRCVPISNHLYFYWYRQILGQKVEFLVSFYNNEISEKSEIFDDQFSVERPDGSNFTLKIRSTKLEDSAMYFCASSDRGVGQPQHFGDGTRLSIL.

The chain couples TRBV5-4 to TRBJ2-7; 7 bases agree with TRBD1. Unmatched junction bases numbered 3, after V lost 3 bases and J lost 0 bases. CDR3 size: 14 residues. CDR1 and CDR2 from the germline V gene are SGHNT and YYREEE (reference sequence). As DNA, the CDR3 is TGTGCCAGCAGCTCCACAGGGGACTCCTACGAGCAGTACTTC. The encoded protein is CASSSTGDSYEQYF.

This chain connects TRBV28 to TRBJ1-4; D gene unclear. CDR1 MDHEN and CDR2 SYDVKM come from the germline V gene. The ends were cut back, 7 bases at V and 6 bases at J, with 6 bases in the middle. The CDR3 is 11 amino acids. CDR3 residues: CASIQDEKLFF. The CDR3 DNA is TGTGCCAGCATTCAGGATGAAAAACTGTTTTTT.

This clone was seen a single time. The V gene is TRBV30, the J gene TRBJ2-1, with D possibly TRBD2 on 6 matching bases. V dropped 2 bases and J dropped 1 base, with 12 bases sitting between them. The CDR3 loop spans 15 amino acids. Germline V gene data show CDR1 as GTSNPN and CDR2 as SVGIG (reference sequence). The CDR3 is CAWSNKGRSYNEQFF. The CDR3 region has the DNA TGTGCCTGGAGTAATAAAGGGAGGTCCTACAATGAGCAGTTCTTC. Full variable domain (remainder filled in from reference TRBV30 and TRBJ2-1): SQTIHQWPATLVQPVGSPLSLECTVEGTSNPNLYWYRQAAGRGLQLLFYSVGIGQISSEVPQNLSASRPQDRQFILSSKKLLLSDSGFYLCAWSNKGRSYNEQFFGPGTRLTVL.

As DNA, the CDR3 is TGTGCCATCAGTAATATGGGACAGGGAGTAGGAGGAAACACCATATATTTT. Its protein is CAISNMGQGVGGNTIYF. The V and J genes are TRBV10-3 and TRBJ1-3, with TRBD1 matching 9 bases. Germline loops: CDR1 ENHRY, CDR2 SYGVKD. V dropped 5 bases and J dropped 4; count of bases not matched to a gene: 12. The CDR3 totals 17 residues.

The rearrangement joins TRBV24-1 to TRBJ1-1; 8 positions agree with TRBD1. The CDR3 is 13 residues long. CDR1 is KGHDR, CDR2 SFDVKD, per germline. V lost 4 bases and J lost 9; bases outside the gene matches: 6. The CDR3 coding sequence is TGTGCCACCAGTGACCCAGGACAGGGACAAGCTTTCTTT. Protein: CATSDPGQGQAFF.

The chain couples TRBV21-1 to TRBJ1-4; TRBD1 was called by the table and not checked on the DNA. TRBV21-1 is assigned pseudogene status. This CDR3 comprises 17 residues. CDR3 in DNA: TGTGCCAGCAGCAAAAGTGACAGCCTTGCAACTAATGAAAAACTGTTTTTT. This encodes CASSKSDSLATNEKLFF.

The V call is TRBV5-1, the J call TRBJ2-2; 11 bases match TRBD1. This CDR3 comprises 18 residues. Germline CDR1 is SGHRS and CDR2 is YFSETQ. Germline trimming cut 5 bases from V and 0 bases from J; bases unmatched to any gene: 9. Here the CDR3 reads CASRPGQGAPANTGELFF. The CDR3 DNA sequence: TGCGCCAGCAGACCCGGACAGGGGGCCCCCGCGAACACCGGGGAGCTGTTTTTT.

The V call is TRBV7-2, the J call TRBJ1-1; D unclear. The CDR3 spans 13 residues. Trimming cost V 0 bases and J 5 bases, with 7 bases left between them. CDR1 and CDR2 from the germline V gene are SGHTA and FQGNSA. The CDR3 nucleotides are TGTGCCAGCAGCTTAGCAGACGGGACTGAAGCTTTCTTT. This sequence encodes CASSLADGTEAFF.

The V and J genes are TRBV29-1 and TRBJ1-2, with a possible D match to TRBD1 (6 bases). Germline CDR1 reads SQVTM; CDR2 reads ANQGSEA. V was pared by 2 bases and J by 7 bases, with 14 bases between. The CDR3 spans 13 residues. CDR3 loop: CSVELVQGRGYTF. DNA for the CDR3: TGCAGCGTTGAATTGGTACAGGGACGTGGCTACACCTTC.

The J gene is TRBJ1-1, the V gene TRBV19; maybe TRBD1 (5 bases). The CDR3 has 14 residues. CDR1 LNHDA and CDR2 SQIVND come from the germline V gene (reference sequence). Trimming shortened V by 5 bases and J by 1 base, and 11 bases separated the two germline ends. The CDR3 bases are TGTGCCAGTAGTTCCGGGGGGGGGAACACTGAAGCTTTCTTT. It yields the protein CASSSGGGNTEAFF.

The chain's CDR3 is CASGTSGAYNEQFF. DNA of the CDR3: TGTGCCAGCGGGACTAGCGGGGCCTACAATGAGCAGTTCTTC. This rearrangement joins TRBV11-2 to TRBJ2-1, with 13 bases identical to TRBD2. This CDR3 is built from 14 residues. Germline-derived CDR1 and CDR2 are SGHAT and FQNNGV. The J segment lost 2 bases and the V segment lost 8 bases, leaving 0 bases of the junction unmatched.

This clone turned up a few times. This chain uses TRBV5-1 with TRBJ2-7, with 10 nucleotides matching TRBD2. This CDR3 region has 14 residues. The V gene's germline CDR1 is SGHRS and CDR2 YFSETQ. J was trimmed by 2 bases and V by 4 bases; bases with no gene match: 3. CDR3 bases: TGCGCCAGCAGCGAAGGACTAGCGGCCTACGAGCAGTACGTC. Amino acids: CASSEGLAAYEQYV.

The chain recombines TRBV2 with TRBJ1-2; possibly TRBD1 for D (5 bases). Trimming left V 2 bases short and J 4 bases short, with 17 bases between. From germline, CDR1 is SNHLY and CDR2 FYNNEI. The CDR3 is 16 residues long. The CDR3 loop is CASSETQTGVSYGYTF. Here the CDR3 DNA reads TGTGCCAGCAGTGAAACCCAAACGGGGGTGAGCTATGGCTACACCTTC.

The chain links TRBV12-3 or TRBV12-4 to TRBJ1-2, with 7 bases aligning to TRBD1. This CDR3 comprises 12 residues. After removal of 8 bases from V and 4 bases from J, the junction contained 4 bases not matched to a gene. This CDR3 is CASLDRPYGYTF. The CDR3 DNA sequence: TGTGCCAGCTTGGACAGGCCCTATGGCTACACCTTC.

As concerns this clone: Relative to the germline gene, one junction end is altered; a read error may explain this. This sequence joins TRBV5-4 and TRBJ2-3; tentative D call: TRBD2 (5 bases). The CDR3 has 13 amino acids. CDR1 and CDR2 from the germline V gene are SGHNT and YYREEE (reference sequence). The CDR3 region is CASSRPSTDTQYF. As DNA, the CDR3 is TGTGCCAGCAGCCGACCTAGCACCGATACGCAGTATTTT.

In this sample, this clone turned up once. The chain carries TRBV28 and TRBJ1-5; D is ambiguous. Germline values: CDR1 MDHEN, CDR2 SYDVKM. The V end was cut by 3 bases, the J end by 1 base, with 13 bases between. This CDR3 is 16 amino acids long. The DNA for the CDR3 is TGTGCCAGCAGTTTCGGTGGGCGAGGGAGCAATCAGCCCCAGCATTTT. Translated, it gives CASSFGGRGSNQPQHF.

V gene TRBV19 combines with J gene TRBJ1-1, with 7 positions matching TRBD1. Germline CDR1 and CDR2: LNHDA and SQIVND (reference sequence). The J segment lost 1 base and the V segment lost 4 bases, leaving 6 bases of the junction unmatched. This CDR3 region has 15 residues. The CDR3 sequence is CASSKGQDSNTEAFF. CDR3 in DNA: TGTGCCAGTAGTAAAGGACAGGACTCGAACACTGAAGCTTTCTTT.